The 11 T cell receptor beta chains presented below share a single source sample, sequenced in a study of T cells in localized non-small cell lung cancer. Generated by immunoSEQ multiplex PCR, the TCRdb table keeps only in-frame clones and is missing some. The sample holds roughly 40,000 clones, 81% seen once. Here the sequenced sample was peripheral blood mononuclear cells, taken before any cancer treatment. All receptors come from a male donor aged 60 or over with stage II lung adenocarcinoma.

The rearrangement links TRBV5-1 to TRBJ2-2; D is unresolved. The V end was cut by 6 bases, the J end by 2 bases, with 2 bases between. Germline CDR1 reads SGHRS; CDR2 reads YFSETQ. The CDR3 is 11 amino acids. The DNA for the CDR3 is TGCGCCAGCACCAACACCGGGGAGCTGTTTTTT. It encodes CASTNTGELFF.

The V gene is TRBV18, the J gene TRBJ2-2; D is unresolved. The CDR3 extends over 15 amino acids. V was shortened by 0 bases and J by 0 bases, with 5 bases between the two germline ends. Germline V CDR1 and CDR2: KGHSH, LQKENI. CDR3 DNA sequence: TGTGCCAGCTCACCACCCGCTACGAACACCGGGGAGCTGTTTTTT. This codes for CASSPPATNTGELFF.

The chain links TRBV4-1 to TRBJ1-1; D remains ambiguous. The CDR3 sequence is 18 residues long. V was shortened by 4 bases and J by 0 bases, with 21 bases between the two germline ends. In germline, CDR1 is MGHRA, CDR2 YSYEKL. The CDR3 reads CASSLDSLANRLNTEAFF. In DNA form, the CDR3 reads TGCGCCAGCAGCCTCGATAGTTTGGCAAACCGACTGAACACTGAAGCTTTCTTT.

The V and J genes are TRBV19 and TRBJ1-5; possibly TRBD1 for D (6 bases). Trimming removed 2 bases at V and 11 bases at J, with 19 bases between. Germline CDR1 reads LNHDA; CDR2 reads SQIVND (reference sequence). This CDR3 spans 15 amino acids. The CDR3 nucleotides are TGTGCCAGTAGTATACAGGGGCCCGTAATCAAATCCCAGCATTTT. Its translation: CASSIQGPVIKSQHF.

The rearrangement links TRBV7-6 to TRBJ2-1, with unresolved D. V was pared by 4 bases and J by 8 bases, with 9 bases between. The CDR3 totals 12 residues. CDR1 SGHVS and CDR2 FNYEAQ come from the germline V gene. The CDR3 here is CASSSGRDEQFF. In nucleotides, the CDR3 is TGTGCCAGCAGCTCCGGTCGGGATGAGCAGTTCTTC.

This CDR3 reads CASSLLAVNQPQHF. The DNA for the CDR3 is TGTGCCAGCTCACTCCTCGCCGTTAATCAGCCCCAGCATTTT. The V gene is TRBV18, the J gene TRBJ1-5; D unclear. This CDR3 has 14 residues. Per the germline V gene, CDR1 is KGHSH and CDR2 is LQKENI. V dropped 4 bases and J dropped 4 bases, with 11 bases sitting between them.

The rearrangement links TRBV9 to TRBJ1-2, with 8 bases aligning to TRBD1. The CDR3 totals 14 residues. V was clipped by 4 bases and J by 7 bases; unmatched bases: 9. Germline V gene data show CDR1 as SGDLS and CDR2 as YYNGEE. The CDR3 coding sequence is TGTGCCAGCAGCCCTGGACAGGGAATAGGTGGCTACACCTTC. Residues: CASSPGQGIGGYTF. The full variable domain, in which reference TRBV9 and TRBJ1-2 provide the parts outside the CDR3, is DSGVTQTPKHLITATGQRVTLRCSPRSGDLSVYWYQQSLDQGLQFLIQYYNGEERAKGNILERFSAQQFPDLHSELNLSSLELGDSALYFCASSPGQGIGGYTFGSGTRLTVV.

V gene TRBV9 combines with J gene TRBJ1-1; the D is unclear. In germline, CDR1 is SGDLS, CDR2 YYNGEE. Trimming cost V 2 bases and J 11 bases, with 19 bases left between them. The CDR3 has 14 residues. CDR3 sequence: CASSVSNLGLGAFF. DNA for the CDR3: TGTGCCAGCAGCGTTTCGAATTTAGGGCTTGGGGCTTTCTTT.

The rearrangement joins TRBV7-8 to TRBJ1-6; D perhaps matches TRBD1 (6 bases). This CDR3 has 13 amino acids. V gave up 4 bases and J gave up 8 bases, with 9 bases separating them. Germline lookup yields CDR1 SGHVS and CDR2 FQNEAQ. CDR3: CASSWGADSPLHF. The CDR3 nucleotides read TGTGCCAGCAGCTGGGGGGCGGATTCACCCCTCCACTTT.

The J gene is TRBJ2-3, the V gene TRBV5-4; a weak D match, TRBD2 (5 bases). Deletions cut 0 bases from V and 0 bases from J, with 8 bases between. The CDR3 contains 15 residues. Per germline, CDR1 SGHNT and CDR2 YYREEE (reference sequence). The CDR3 sequence is CASSLGGSSTDTQYF. In DNA, the CDR3 is TGTGCCAGCAGCTTGGGCGGGTCTAGCACAGATACGCAGTATTTT.

The rearrangement links TRBV19 to TRBJ1-2; 9 positions match TRBD1. This CDR3 is built from 13 residues. V lost 6 bases to trimming and J lost 4 bases; unmatched junction nucleotides: 3. In germline, CDR1 is LNHDA, CDR2 SQIVND (reference sequence). In DNA, the CDR3 is TGTGCCAGTAGCCTACAGGGGGCCTATGGCTACACCTTC. It codes for CASSLQGAYGYTF.